The subject of this entry is one TCR beta chain. Original handling: Estimation of nucleated cell counts was performed using reference gene primer amplification. Here immunoSEQ multiplex PCR was the method, and the copy in TCRdb shows in-frame clones only, minus some. Clonal size and the V and J genes are those of that table, whereas D and trimming came from the DNA. Of about 40,000 clones listed, just under 85% are singletons. This entry belongs to a study of blood T cell repertoires in COVID-19. Study context: Samples of COVID-19 (acute and convalescent) were obtained from the United States, Italy and Spain. Nucleic acid was either cDNA or gDNA, and it came from T cells, B-cell-depleted T cells, or PBMCs.

Per the germline V gene, CDR1 is MDHEN and CDR2 is SYDVKM. The CDR3 has 11 residues. V lost 6 bases, J lost 4 bases, and 6 bases lay in between. This sequence originates from a man aged 50 to 60 with active COVID-19. The sequencing sample was made of peripheral blood. J is TRBJ1-1 and V is TRBV28; D not resolved. This CDR3 is CASRRSTEAFF. Here the CDR3 DNA reads TGTGCCAGCAGGCGGAGCACTGAAGCTTTCTTT.